This is a list of T cell receptor beta chains from one sample in a study of post-analysis software for immune sequencing data. TCRdb redid the calling of the PCR reads with MiXCR, one entry per CDR3 protein. The table lists approximately 730,000 distinct CDR3 sequences, about 27% of them singletons. Sequenced: blood. These TCRs come from a girl between 10 and 17 years old with multiple sclerosis. Each CDR3 is given with its conserved first and last residue.

V: TRBV25-1; CDR3: CASSERALSDGETQYF
V: TRBV4-3; CDR3: CASSQDSSSSYEQYF
V: TRBV12-3/TRBV12-4; CDR3: CASSLDTGRDYEQYF
V: TRBV3-1; CDR3: CASSRLGRDEQYF
V: TRBV2; CDR3: CASSAERSYEQYF
V: TRBV20-1; CDR3: CSARPPSGRSDTQYF
V: TRBV4-1; CDR3: CASSQGGGLGNQPQHF
V: TRBV10-3; CDR3: CATRRLEGRQETQYF
V: TRBV9; CDR3: CASSVDPGGSRFF
V: TRBV9; CDR3: CASSVSPGERAEQFF
V: TRBV7-2; CDR3: CVSSWGQGTTEAFF
V: TRBV27; CDR3: CATARPGRGETQYF
V: TRBV20-1; CDR3: CSARDPGIQYF
V: TRBV9; CDR3: CASSVGTSRSDTQYF
V: TRBV20-1; CDR3: CSALRQPTDTQYF
V: TRBV7-2; CDR3: CASSLLSASSYNEQFF
V: TRBV5-6; CDR3: CASSYGQGFRNEQFF
V: TRBV20-1; CDR3: CSAIDAGEPSYEQYF
V: TRBV11-2; CDR3: CASSLGWSVGQYF
V: TRBV5-8; CDR3: CASSRTPGGADTQYF
V: TRBV20-1; CDR3: CSAIRGNYGYTF
V: TRBV7-9; CDR3: CASSQWDGTVGQFF
V: TRBV7-9; CDR3: CASSLGDLGTEAFF
V: TRBV27; CDR3: CASSFGGDGNTIYF
V: TRBV3-1; CDR3: CASSLTTGFSYEQYF
V: TRBV7-2; CDR3: CASRRDRVVNSPLHF
V: TRBV6-5; CDR3: CASRGSYNSPLHF
V: TRBV4-3; CDR3: CASSHEGLRNTEAFF
V: TRBV12-3/TRBV12-4; CDR3: CASSSGGTGPLETQYF
V: TRBV2; CDR3: CASSVAPSGEQFF
V: TRBV7-2; CDR3: CASSRGQGTSQPQHF
V: TRBV9; CDR3: CASSTRQGEYTEAFF
V: TRBV6-1; CDR3: CASSGRDSGELFF
V: TRBV27; CDR3: CASSWGRQPSKNIQYF
V: TRBV12-3/TRBV12-4; CDR3: CASSFEASGRQYF
V: TRBV20-1; CDR3: CSATGLAEETQYF